This TCR beta chain was captured by sequencing in a study of lymphopenia after photon versus proton radiotherapy. Clones were read by immunoSEQ multiplex PCR, and TCRdb kept only the in-frame ones, dropping some. Of 35,000 to 45,000 clones listed, over 75% are singletons. The sequenced sample was peripheral blood, obtained from a patient treated with proton-based radiotherapy. The sequence derives from an older woman with pancreatic cancer.

The CDR3 loop is CASRQDRLITEAFF. The CDR3 nucleotides are TGTGCCAGCAGACAGGACAGGCTAATCACTGAAGCTTTCTTT. V and J are TRBV28 and TRBJ1-1, with TRBD1 matching over 7 bases. Trimming took 6 bases from V and 4 from J; bases not matched to a gene: 8. Per the germline V gene, CDR1 is MDHEN and CDR2 is SYDVKM. This CDR3 contains 14 residues.